A single sample gave rise to the 2 T cell receptor beta chains below, sequenced in a study of blood T cell repertoires in COVID-19. TCRdb's table, derived via immunoSEQ multiplex PCR, lists solely in-frame clones and lacks some. The sample lists some 77,000 clones, about 80% occurring once. Sequencing input: peripheral blood. All receptors come from a man aged 65-85 years with acute or convalescent COVID-19.

The V and J genes are TRBV28 and TRBJ1-2; possible D gene TRBD1, 5 bases. Germline V gene sequence: CDR1 MDHEN, CDR2 SYDVKM. Trimming took off 6 bases at V and 2 bases at J, with 13 bases between the two ends. The CDR3 consists of 14 residues. CDR3 sequence reads: CASRKGSLNYGYTF. CDR3 nucleotides: TGTGCCAGCAGAAAGGGGTCCTTGAACTATGGCTACACCTTC.

This chain joins TRBV6-2 or TRBV6-3 and TRBJ2-7, with 7 positions matching TRBD1. The V and J ends lost 4 bases and 7 bases, in that order; junction bases with no gene match: 4. The CDR3 is 12 residues long. Germline CDR1 MNHEY, CDR2 SVGEGT. CDR3 sequence: CASSWTGWEQYF. The CDR3 DNA sequence: TGTGCCAGCAGTTGGACAGGCTGGGAGCAGTACTTC.